The rows below give T cell receptor beta chains drawn from one sample of a study of post-analysis software for immune sequencing data. TCRdb recomputed calls from the PCR reads with MiXCR, one row per CDR3 protein. The sample has 650,000 to 900,000 distinct CDR3 sequences; around 42% are singletons. The sample consisted of blood. These receptors came from a girl aged 5-17 years with multiple sclerosis. Each CDR3 is given with its conserved first and last residue. Fields, in order: D gene, J gene, V gene, clone size, CDR3 protein, CDR3 DNA. The D gene is left open where the match is weak. Some rows mark clone size as missing; the rest say once, few, many or name a class of expanded clone.

. TRBJ2-2 TRBV20-1 few CSASVKQKNTGELFF TGCAGTGCTAGCGTAAAACAAAAGAACACCGGGGAGCTGTTTTTT
TRBD2 TRBJ2-5 TRBV28 . CASSFPLQGREGPQETQYF TGTGCCAGCAGTTTCCCCCTCCAGGGGCGGGAGGGCCCCCAAGAGACCCAGTACTTC
TRBD1 TRBJ1-1 TRBV20-1 . CSALKTGSHEAFF TGCAGTGCACTAAAGACAGGGTCCCATGAAGCTTTCTTT
TRBD2 TRBJ2-1 TRBV7-9 . CASSLGTSGVGEQFF TGTGCCAGCAGCTTGGGGACTAGCGGGGTCGGTGAGCAGTTCTTC
. TRBJ1-4 TRBV12-3/TRBV12-4 few CASSLWQGSNEKLFF TGTGCCAGCAGTTTATGGCAGGGATCTAATGAAAAACTGTTTTTT
TRBD1 TRBJ1-2 TRBV28 . CASSAPARDREPNYGYTF TGTGCCAGCAGTGCCCCAGCCCGGGACAGGGAACCTAACTATGGCTACACCTTC
. TRBJ2-5 TRBV7-2 . CASSSNGGQETQYF TGTGCCAGCAGCTCCAACGGGGGCCAAGAGACCCAGTACTTC
TRBD2 TRBJ2-7 TRBV7-2 few CASSLEWEGNYEQYF TGTGCCAGCAGCTTAGAGTGGGAGGGGAACTACGAGCAGTACTTC
. TRBJ1-1 TRBV9 . CASSPNTGNAEAFF TGTGCCAGCAGCCCCAACACAGGGAACGCTGAAGCTTTCTTT
TRBD2 TRBJ2-5 TRBV20-1 . CSARDESAGASGPRYF TGCAGTGCTAGAGATGAGTCAGCGGGGGCAAGCGGGCCGCGGTACTTC
. TRBJ2-3 TRBV7-3 . CASSLLLGGTQYF TGTGCCAGCAGCTTACTCCTGGGGGGAACGCAGTATTTT
TRBD1 TRBJ1-1 TRBV29-1 . CSVEGRDRGPGTEAFF TGCAGCGTTGAAGGCCGGGACAGGGGCCCGGGCACTGAAGCTTTCTTT
. TRBJ2-2 TRBV7-7 . CASSPATGLGELFF TGTGCTAGCAGCCCGGCTACAGGGCTCGGGGAGCTGTTTTTT
TRBD2 TRBJ2-3 TRBV13 . CASSLGGRGYVADTQYF TGTGCCAGCAGCTTGGGCGGGAGGGGGTACGTCGCAGATACGCAGTATTTT
TRBD2 TRBJ2-3 TRBV4-3 . CASSQSIAGGITDTQYF TGCGCCAGCAGCCAAAGTATAGCGGGAGGAATCACAGATACGCAGTATTTT
TRBD2 TRBJ2-7 TRBV7-3 few CASSLLAGQVEQYF TGTGCCAGCAGCTTATTAGCGGGCCAGGTCGAGCAGTACTTC
. TRBJ2-5 TRBV6-5 . CASSYLQGWETQYF TGTGCCAGCAGTTACTTGCAGGGCTGGGAGACCCAGTACTTC
TRBD2 TRBJ2-3 TRBV15 few CATSRDPIAGVVHYGTDTQYF TGTGCCACCAGCAGAGATCCTATAGCGGGAGTTGTTCACTATGGAACAGATACGCAGTATTTT
. TRBJ2-7 TRBV24-1 . CATSDDRLETDEQYF TGTGCCACCAGTGATGACCGACTCGAAACCGACGAGCAGTACTTC
TRBD2 TRBJ2-1 TRBV7-2 few CASSLAFSGINEQFF TGTGCCAGCAGCTTAGCTTTTAGCGGGATAAATGAGCAGTTCTTC
TRBD2 TRBJ2-7 TRBV13 . CASSILAGGGEQDF TGTGCCAGCAGCATTCTAGCGGGAGGCGGCGAGCAGGACTTC
. TRBJ2-6 TRBV20-1 few CSATRDARDGANVRTF TGCAGTGCTACAAGAGACGCCCGGGATGGGGCCAACGTCCGGACTTTC
. TRBJ1-2 TRBV7-9 . CASSREGTNYGYTF TGTGCCAGCAGCCGAGAGGGAACTAACTATGGCTACACCTTC
TRBD2 TRBJ2-2 TRBV9 . CASSAGGLAGATGELFF TGTGCCAGCAGCGCGGGTGGACTAGCGGGAGCCACCGGGGAGCTGTTTTTT